This record looks at one T cell receptor (beta chain) sequence and its context. The target of this receptor is not known. The input lacks base qualities; no much larger clone sits a single base away. Taken with the paper, the label for time point translates to: week 35, safety follow-up. Each vaccine dose was 300 ug of a 20-mer mutant IDH1 peptide in Montanide, given subcutaneously with topical imiquimod. Patients received eight vaccinations in weeks 1, 3, 5, 7, 11, 15, 19 and 23, corresponding to visits V03 through V10. Newly diagnosed WHO grade 3 or 4 IDH1-mutant astrocytomas showing loss of nuclear ATRX were present in the donors. The samples were drawn from NOA16, a multicentre, single-arm, open-label phase I trial in Germany that tested a mutant IDH1 peptide vaccine in humans for the first time. Genomic DNA for TCRB sequencing was extracted from EDTA blood using the DNeasy Blood and Tissue Kit.

As encoded in the germline V gene, CDR1 is MGHRA while CDR2 is YSYEKL. Trimming leaves V shorter by 1 base and J shorter by 1 base, with the junction holding 2 bases beyond the gene matches. Measured from the cysteine to the phenylalanine, the CDR3 is 15 residues long. The only DNA kept is the CDR3, 45 bases in frame from the first base. The sample comes from a study of a mutant IDH1 vaccine in newly diagnosed glioma (dated by TCRdb to the early 2020s). Regarding the study in general: Vaccination began 4-6 weeks after radiotherapy alone, or alongside temozolomide cycles in the chemotherapy-containing groups. The roughly 35 treated patients were around 62% male and roughly 40% female, with a mean age of approximately 40 years. Prior to enrollment, patients had been given standard therapy consisting of radiotherapy alone, temozolomide alone, or radiochemotherapy with temozolomide, with the combination given to most patients. The week-35 safety follow-up took place at visit V12, and the week-47 end of study took place at visit V13. Peripheral blood was collected at six visits: V03 (baseline), V05, V07, V10, V12 and V13. Longitudinal TCRB deep sequencing was performed for roughly 25 treated patients wherever samples were available for exploratory analyses. General study outcomes and caveats: Pseudoprogression seemed to be unrelated to changes in the top peripheral T cell clonotypes found by TCRB sequencing. PBMC samples for TCRB deep sequencing were selected based on availability. The authors stated that sample limitations prevented analyses of patient blood samples from being reproduced. Across multiple MHC alleles, vaccine-induced immune responses were seen in around 93% of patients.

To prepare the library, the immunoSEQ multiplex PCR assay was applied. Following the manufacturer's protocol, the hsTCRB Kit was used to amplify rearranged TCR beta chain sequences. Sequencing of TCRB libraries was carried out on an Illumina MiSeq. The study's processing was this. Demultiplexing, trimming and gene mapping were performed with the kit vendor's proprietary platform. The source is immuneACCESS, and TCRdb retained only in-frame sequences with V and J called. Part of the clones is not carried over; for the studies checked, unresolved V genes explain less than half of this, and the remainder is unexplained. That table supplies the V and J calls and clone size; D and trimming were determined from the DNA. This sample gives approximately 30,000 clones in total; around 79% of them show up just once. Jointly, the top ten make up 9.3% of the sample.

Sequenced here: PBMCs, sampled from a glioma patient whose treatment included an IDH1 peptide vaccine. The chain was built from TRBV4-1 and TRBJ1-1; TRBD1 lines up with 8 middle nucleotides. The TCR comes from a woman aged 25-40 years with glioma. Some clones in this sample may be carry-over from other donors' samples. CDR3 reads: CASSQVGTGNTEAFF. The DNA reads as follows: TGCGCCAGCAGCCAAGTAGGGACAGGGAACACTGAAGCTTTCTTT.